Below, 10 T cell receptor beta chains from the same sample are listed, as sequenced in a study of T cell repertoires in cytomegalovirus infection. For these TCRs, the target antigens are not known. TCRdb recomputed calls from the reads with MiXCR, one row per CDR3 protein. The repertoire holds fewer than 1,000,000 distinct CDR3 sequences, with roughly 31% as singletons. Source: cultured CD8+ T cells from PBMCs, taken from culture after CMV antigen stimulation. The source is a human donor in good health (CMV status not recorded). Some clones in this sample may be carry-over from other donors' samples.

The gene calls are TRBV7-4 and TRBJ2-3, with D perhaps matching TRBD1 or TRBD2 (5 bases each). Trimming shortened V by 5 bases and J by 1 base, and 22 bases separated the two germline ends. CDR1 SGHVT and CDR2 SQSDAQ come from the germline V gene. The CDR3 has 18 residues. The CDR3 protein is CASSGNRDQEPRTDTQYF. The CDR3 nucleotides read TGTGCCAGCAGCGGCAACCGGGACCAAGAACCACGCACAGATACGCAGTATTTT.

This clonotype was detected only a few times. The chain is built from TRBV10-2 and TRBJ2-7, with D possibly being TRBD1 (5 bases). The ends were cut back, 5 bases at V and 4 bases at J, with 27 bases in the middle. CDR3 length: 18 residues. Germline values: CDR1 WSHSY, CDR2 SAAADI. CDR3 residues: CASSFPQDTGTTRYEQYF. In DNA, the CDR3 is TGCGCCAGCAGTTTTCCACAGGACACCGGTACAACCCGATACGAGCAGTACTTC.

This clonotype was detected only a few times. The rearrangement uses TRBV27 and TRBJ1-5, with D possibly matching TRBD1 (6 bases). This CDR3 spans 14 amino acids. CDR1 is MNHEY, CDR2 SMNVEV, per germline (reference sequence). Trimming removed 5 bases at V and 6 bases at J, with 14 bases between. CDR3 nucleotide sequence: TGTGCCAGCAGTCCCCGGACAGTTTTTCAGCCCCAGCATTTT. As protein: CASSPRTVFQPQHF.

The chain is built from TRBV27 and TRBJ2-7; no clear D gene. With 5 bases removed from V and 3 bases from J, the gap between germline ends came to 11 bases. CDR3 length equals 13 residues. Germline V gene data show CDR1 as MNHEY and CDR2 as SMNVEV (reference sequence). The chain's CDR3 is CASSRAYNYEQYF. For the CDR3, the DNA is TGTGCCAGCAGTCGGGCCTACAACTACGAGCAGTACTTC.

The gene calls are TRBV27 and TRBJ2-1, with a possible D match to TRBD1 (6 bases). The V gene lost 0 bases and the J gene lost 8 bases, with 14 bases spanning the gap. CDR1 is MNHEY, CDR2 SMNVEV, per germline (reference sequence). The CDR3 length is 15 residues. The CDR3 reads CASSLSSNGGYEQFF. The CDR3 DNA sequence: TGTGCCAGCAGTTTATCATCTAATGGGGGCTATGAGCAGTTCTTC.

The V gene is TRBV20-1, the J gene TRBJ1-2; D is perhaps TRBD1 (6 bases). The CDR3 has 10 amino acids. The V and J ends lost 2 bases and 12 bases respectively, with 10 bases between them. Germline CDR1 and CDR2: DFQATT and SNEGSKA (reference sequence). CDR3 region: CSARWDIDTF. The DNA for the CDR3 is TGCAGTGCTAGATGGGACATCGACACCTTC.

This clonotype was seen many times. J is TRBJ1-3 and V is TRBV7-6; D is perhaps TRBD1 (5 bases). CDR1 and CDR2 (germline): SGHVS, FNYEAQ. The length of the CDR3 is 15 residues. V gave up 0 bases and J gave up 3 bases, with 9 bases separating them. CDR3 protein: CASSLAGVLGNTIYF. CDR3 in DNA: TGTGCCAGCAGCTTAGCAGGGGTGCTTGGAAACACCATATATTTT.

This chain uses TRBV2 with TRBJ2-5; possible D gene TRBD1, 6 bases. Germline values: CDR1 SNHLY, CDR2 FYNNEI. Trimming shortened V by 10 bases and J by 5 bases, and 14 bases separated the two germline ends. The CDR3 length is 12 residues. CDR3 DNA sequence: TGTGCCACTTCAGGGGATTTGGAGACCCAGTACTTC. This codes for CATSGDLETQYF.

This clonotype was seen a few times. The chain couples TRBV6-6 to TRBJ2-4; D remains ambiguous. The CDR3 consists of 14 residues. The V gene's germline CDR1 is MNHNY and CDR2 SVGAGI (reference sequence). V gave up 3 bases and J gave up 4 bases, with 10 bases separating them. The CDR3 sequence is CASSYRAEKNIQYF. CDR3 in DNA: TGTGCCAGCAGTTATAGGGCAGAAAAAAACATTCAGTACTTC.

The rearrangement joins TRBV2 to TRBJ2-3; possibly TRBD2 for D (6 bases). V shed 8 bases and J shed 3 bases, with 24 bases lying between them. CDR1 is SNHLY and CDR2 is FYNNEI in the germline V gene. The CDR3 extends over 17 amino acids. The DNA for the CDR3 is TGTGCCAGCGGCTTCAGTGTAGGCGGGGTTGGAACAGATACGCAGTATTTT. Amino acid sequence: CASGFSVGGVGTDTQYF.